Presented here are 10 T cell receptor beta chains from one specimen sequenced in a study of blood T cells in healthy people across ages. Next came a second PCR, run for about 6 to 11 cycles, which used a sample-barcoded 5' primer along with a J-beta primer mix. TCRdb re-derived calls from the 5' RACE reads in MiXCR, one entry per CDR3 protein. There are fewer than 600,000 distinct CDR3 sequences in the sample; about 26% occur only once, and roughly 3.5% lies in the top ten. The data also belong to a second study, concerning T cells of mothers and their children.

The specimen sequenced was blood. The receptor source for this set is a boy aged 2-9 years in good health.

The CDR3 is CASIRGTNTGELFF. DNA for the CDR3: TGTGCCAGCATCAGGGGTACGAACACCGGGGAGCTGTTTTTT. V gene TRBV6-1 combines with J gene TRBJ2-2; maybe TRBD1 (6 bases). Trimming cost V 7 bases and J 0 bases, with 9 bases left between them. Germline CDR1 reads MNHNS; CDR2 reads SASEGT. The CDR3 extends over 14 amino acids.

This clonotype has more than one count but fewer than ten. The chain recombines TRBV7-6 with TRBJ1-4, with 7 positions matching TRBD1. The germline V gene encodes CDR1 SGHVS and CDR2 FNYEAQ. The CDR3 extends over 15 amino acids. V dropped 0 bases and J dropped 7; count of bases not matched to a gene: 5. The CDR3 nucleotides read TGTGCCAGCAGCTTAGCAGGGGGCTTGGGTGAAAAACTGTTTTTT. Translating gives CASSLAGGLGEKLFF.

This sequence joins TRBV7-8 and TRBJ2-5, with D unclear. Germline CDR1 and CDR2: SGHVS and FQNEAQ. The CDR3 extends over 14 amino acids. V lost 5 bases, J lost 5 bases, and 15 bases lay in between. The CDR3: CASSLRTEIETQYF. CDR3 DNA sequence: TGTGCCAGCAGCCTTAGGACGGAAATTGAGACCCAGTACTTC.

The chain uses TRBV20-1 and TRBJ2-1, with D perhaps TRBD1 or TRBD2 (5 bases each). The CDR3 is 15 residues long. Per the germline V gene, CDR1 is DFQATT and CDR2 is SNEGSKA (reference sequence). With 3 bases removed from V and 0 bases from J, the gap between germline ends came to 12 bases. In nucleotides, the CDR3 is TGCAGTGCTAGGAGGGACGCGAGCTCCTACAATGAGCAGTTCTTC. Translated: CSARRDASSYNEQFF.

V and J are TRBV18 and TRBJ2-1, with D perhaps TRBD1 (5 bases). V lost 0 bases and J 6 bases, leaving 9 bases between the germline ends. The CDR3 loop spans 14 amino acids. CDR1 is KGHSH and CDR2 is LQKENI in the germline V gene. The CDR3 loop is CASSPPIGVNEQFF. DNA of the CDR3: TGTGCCAGCTCACCACCGATAGGGGTCAATGAGCAGTTCTTC.

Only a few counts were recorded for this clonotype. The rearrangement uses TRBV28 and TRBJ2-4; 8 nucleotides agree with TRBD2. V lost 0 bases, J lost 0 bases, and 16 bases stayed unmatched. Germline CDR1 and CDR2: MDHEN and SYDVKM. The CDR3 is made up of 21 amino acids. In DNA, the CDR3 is TGTGCCAGCAGTTTATGGGGGTCTTGGAGCCCGGGGGGGCTAGCCAAAAACATTCAGTACTTC. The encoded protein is CASSLWGSWSPGGLAKNIQYF.

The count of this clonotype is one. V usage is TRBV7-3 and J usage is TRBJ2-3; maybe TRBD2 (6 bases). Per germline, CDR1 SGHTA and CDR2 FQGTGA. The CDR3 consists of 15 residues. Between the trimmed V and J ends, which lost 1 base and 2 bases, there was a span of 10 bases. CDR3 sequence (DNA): TGTGCCAGCAGCTTAATAGGGACTTTCACAGATACGCAGTATTTT. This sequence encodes CASSLIGTFTDTQYF.

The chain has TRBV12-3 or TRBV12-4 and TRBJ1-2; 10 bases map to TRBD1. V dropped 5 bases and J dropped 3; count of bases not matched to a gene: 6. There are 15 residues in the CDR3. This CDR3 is CASSPGQGLYYGYTF. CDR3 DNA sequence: TGTGCCAGCAGTCCGGGACAGGGGCTTTACTATGGCTACACCTTC.

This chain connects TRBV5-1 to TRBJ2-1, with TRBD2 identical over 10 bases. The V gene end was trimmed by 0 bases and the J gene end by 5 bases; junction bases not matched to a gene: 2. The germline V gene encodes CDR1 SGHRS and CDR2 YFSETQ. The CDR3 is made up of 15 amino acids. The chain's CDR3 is CASSLVLAGDNEQFF. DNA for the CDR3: TGCGCCAGCAGCTTGGTGCTAGCGGGGGACAATGAGCAGTTCTTC.

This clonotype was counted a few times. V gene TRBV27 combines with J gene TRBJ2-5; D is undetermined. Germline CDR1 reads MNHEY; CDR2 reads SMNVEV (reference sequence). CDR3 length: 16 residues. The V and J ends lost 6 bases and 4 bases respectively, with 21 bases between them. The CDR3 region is CASSPYTNLDGETQYF. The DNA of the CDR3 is TGTGCCAGCAGCCCGTATACAAACTTAGACGGAGAGACCCAGTACTTC.